The clone carrying this T cell receptor (beta chain) occurred many times. No antigen is known for it. For Graves' hyperthyroidism to be stable, ophthalmopathy could not progress within 18 months. Newly diagnosed hyperthyroidism patients aged 18 to 65 years had disease lasting under 2 months. This record comes from a study of T cells in Graves' hyperthyroidism and ophthalmopathy. From RNA transcripts, TCR beta CDR3 regions were amplified. The HTBI set primed first-round TCR CDR3 RT-PCR. TCRdb re-analysed the multiplex PCR reads in MiXCR, keeping a single row per CDR3 protein. The sample records more than 95,000 distinct CDR3 sequences, 40% to 50% being singletons. The CDR3 length is 18 residues. The ends lost 0 bases at V and 0 bases at J; junction bases unmatched: 9. Germline V gives CDR1 SGDLS, CDR2 YYNGEE. Overall study findings and caveats: Among thyroid clonotypes expanded above 0.001, most also appeared in blood.

The receptor was derived from a man aged 40-55 years with Graves' hyperthyroidism. This chain links TRBV9 with TRBJ2-1, with TRBD2 identical over 7 bases. Material for sequencing was blood. The CDR3 nucleotides read TGTGCCAGCAGCGTAGATATAGGAGGGAGGGGCTCCTACAATGAGCAGTTCTTC. Translated, it gives CASSVDIGGRGSYNEQFF. The whole variable domain, filled in from reference TRBV9 and TRBJ2-1, reads DSGVTQTPKHLITATGQRVTLRCSPRSGDLSVYWYQQSLDQGLQFLIQYYNGEERAKGNILERFSAQQFPDLHSELNLSSLELGDSALYFCASSVDIGGRGSYNEQFFGPGTRLTVL.